One and the same sample provided the 15 T cell receptor beta chains below, sequenced in a study of T cells after yellow fever vaccination. Using its own MiXCR run on the 5' RACE reads, TCRdb lists one record per CDR3 protein. Seen here are 350,000 to 450,000 distinct CDR3 sequences, roughly 6.2% observed once, and the top ten hold approximately 15%. The sample consisted of PBMCs, taken 5 days after the yellow fever booster vaccination. Receptors were obtained from a man in his thirties or forties who received the YFV17D yellow fever vaccine.

This clonotype was observed many times. This sequence joins TRBV11-2 and TRBJ2-7; D could derive from TRBD1 or TRBD2 (6 bases each). The germline gives CDR1 SGHAT, CDR2 FQNNGV. V shed 5 bases and J shed 5 bases, with 16 bases lying between them. The CDR3 has 14 amino acids. CDR3 nucleotides: TGTGCCAGCAGCCTTGTACAGGGAGGAGACGAGCAGTACTTC. Amino acids: CASSLVQGGDEQYF. Supplemented by reference TRBV11-2 and TRBJ2-7, the full variable domain reads EAGVAQSPRYKIIEKRQSVAFWCNPISGHATLYWYQQILGQGPKLLIQFQNNGVVDDSQLPKDRFSAERLKGVDSTLKIQPAKLEDSAVYLCASSLVQGGDEQYFGPGTRLTVT.

The sample holds a few counts of this clonotype. The rearrangement links TRBV30 to TRBJ2-1, with D possibly called TRBD1 or TRBD2 (5 bases each). This CDR3 spans 15 amino acids. V was trimmed by 3 bases and J by 0 bases, leaving 12 bases between them. CDR1 GTSNPN and CDR2 SVGIG come from the germline V gene (reference sequence). The CDR3 DNA reads as TGTGCCTGGAGACTTTGGGGGAGCTCCTACAATGAGCAGTTCTTC. Its protein is CAWRLWGSSYNEQFF.

The V and J genes are TRBV4-3 and TRBJ1-5; no reliable D call. CDR3 size: 15 residues. Deletions cut 1 base from V and 1 base from J, with 8 bases between. Looked up from germline, CDR1 is LGHNA and CDR2 is YSLEER. The CDR3 sequence is CASSQGGLSNQPQHF. DNA for the CDR3: TGCGCCAGCAGCCAAGGTGGCCTCAGCAATCAGCCCCAGCATTTT.

This chain uses TRBV20-1 with TRBJ1-1, with D hard to call. Germline V gene lookup returns CDR1 DFQATT and CDR2 SNEGSKA (reference sequence). The V and J ends lost 7 bases and 7 bases respectively, with 16 bases between them. This CDR3 is 12 amino acids long. The CDR3 DNA is TGCAGTGGTCGCGAGGGAGCCGTTGAAGCTTTCTTT. This translates into CSGREGAVEAFF.

This clonotype was observed many times. CDR3 amino acids: CSVGAGADGYTF. The CDR3 DNA follows: TGCAGCGTTGGCGCAGGGGCGGATGGCTACACCTTC. The V gene is TRBV29-1, the J gene TRBJ1-2; a weak D match, TRBD1 (6 bases). The V end lost 4 bases, the J end lost 6 bases, and 12 bases lay between the germline ends. This CDR3 comprises 12 residues. The germline V gene has CDR1 SQVTM and CDR2 ANQGSEA.

This clonotype showed up just a few times. The chain links TRBV27 to TRBJ2-7; possibly TRBD1 for D (6 bases). Trimming pared 10 bases from V and 2 bases from J, leaving 18 bases between. This CDR3 contains 14 residues. The germline gives CDR1 MNHEY, CDR2 SMNVEV (reference sequence). CDR3 DNA sequence: TGTGCCACCGCCCCCGGGACAAAACCCTACGAGCAGTACTTC. Its translation: CATAPGTKPYEQYF.

At least ten counts were recorded for this clonotype. The CDR3 sequence is CASSSTGGAPNEQFF. DNA for the CDR3: TGCGCCAGCAGTTCTACAGGGGGTGCCCCCAATGAGCAGTTCTTC. The gene calls are TRBV5-1 and TRBJ2-1; the match to TRBD1 covers 8 bases. V lost 5 bases, J lost 6 bases, and 10 bases stayed unmatched. The length of the CDR3 is 15 residues. CDR1 and CDR2 (germline): SGHRS, YFSETQ.

As for this clonotype: A read error may explain this, as a much larger clone is one base away. The rearrangement uses TRBV7-2 and TRBJ2-3; no clear D. Looked up from germline, CDR1 is SGHTA and CDR2 is FQGNSA. CDR3 length equals 13 residues. The CDR3 loop is CASNLMRPDTQYF. As DNA, the CDR3 is TGTGCCAGCAACTTAATGAGACCAGATACGCAGTATTTT.

In this sample, this clonotype turned up a few times. The rearrangement joins TRBV7-2 to TRBJ2-7; D remains unclear. Germline loops: CDR1 SGHTA, CDR2 FQGNSA. Trimming took off 0 bases at V and 6 bases at J, with 12 bases between the two ends. The CDR3 is made up of 14 amino acids. CDR3 in DNA: TGTGCCAGCAGCTTAGCAATAAGTGTGGGCGAGCAGTACTTC. It encodes CASSLAISVGEQYF.

At least ten counts were recorded for this clonotype. This chain links TRBV2 with TRBJ2-2; D uncertain. The V gene's germline CDR1 is SNHLY and CDR2 FYNNEI. The ends were cut back, 1 base at V and 6 bases at J, with 9 bases in the middle. The CDR3 contains 14 residues. The CDR3 nucleotides are TGTGCCAGCAGTGAAGTGGTGGGTTCCGGGGAGCTGTTTTTT. This sequence encodes CASSEVVGSGELFF.

This clonotype has just a few counts. V usage is TRBV9 and J usage is TRBJ1-4; D unclear. The V gene lost 3 bases and the J gene lost 0 bases, with 12 bases spanning the gap. The CDR3 contains 16 residues. The germline gives CDR1 SGDLS, CDR2 YYNGEE. The CDR3 nucleotides are TGTGCCAGCAGCGACCGGCAGACGGCAACTAATGAAAAACTGTTTTTT. The encoded protein is CASSDRQTATNEKLFF.

The CDR3 is CASSREGQLMNTEAFF. Here the CDR3 DNA reads TGTGCCAGCAGTCGTGAAGGGCAGCTCATGAACACTGAAGCTTTCTTT. This rearrangement joins TRBV7-9 to TRBJ1-1; D remains unclear. Germline-derived CDR1 and CDR2 are SEHNR and FQNEAQ (reference sequence). This CDR3 has 16 amino acids. V was trimmed by 6 bases and J by 0 bases, leaving 17 bases between them.

The chain combines TRBV27 with TRBJ2-3, with a tentative D call TRBD2 (6 bases). This CDR3 spans 13 amino acids. The germline V gene encodes CDR1 MNHEY and CDR2 SMNVEV (reference sequence). V gave up 4 bases and J gave up 4 bases, with 9 bases separating them. As DNA, the CDR3 is TGTGCCAGCAGTTCCAGCGGGTCAGATACGCAGTATTTT. This codes for CASSSSGSDTQYF.

This chain connects TRBV24-1 to TRBJ2-2; D not certain. CDR1 is KGHDR, CDR2 SFDVKD, per germline. V lost 3 bases and J lost 3, with 7 bases in between. The CDR3 runs 14 residues. CDR3 in amino acids: CATSDPTYTGELFF. Written as DNA, the CDR3 is TGTGCCACCAGTGATCCAACATACACCGGGGAGCTGTTTTTT.

The rearrangement links TRBV7-2 to TRBJ2-3, with 7 bases aligning to TRBD2. This CDR3 is built from 15 residues. Trimming removed 5 bases from V and 6 bases from J; junction bases left unmatched: 11. Germline V gives CDR1 SGHTA, CDR2 FQGNSA. CDR3 protein: CASSPAGGSEDTQYF. DNA for the CDR3: TGTGCCAGCAGCCCCGCGGGCGGGAGTGAGGATACGCAGTATTTT.